The source of this TCR beta chain is a study of blood T cell repertoires in COVID-19. About the study: Samples representing acute and convalescent COVID-19 were sourced from the United States, Italy and Spain.

Per the authors' pipeline: Nucleated cell number was recorded as an estimate derived from reference gene primer amplification. Profiled with immunoSEQ multiplex PCR; TCRdb holds only in-frame clones, not every one. D and trimming were read from the DNA, whereas the V and J calls and clone size are those reported in that table. The table shows about 60,000 clones, with over 70% occurring only once. This CDR3 comprises 12 residues. V was clipped by 1 base and J by 6 bases, with 8 bases between them. CDR1 and CDR2 from the germline V gene are SQVTM and ANQGSEA. Sequencing used peripheral blood. This rearrangement joins TRBV29-1 to TRBJ2-3; no clear D gene. The clonotype comes from a human donor in a cohort sampled during active COVID-19. CDR3 protein: CSVEAGFDTQYF. CDR3 sequence (DNA): TGCAGCGTTGAAGCAGGATTCGATACGCAGTATTTT.